What follows are 23 T cell receptor beta chains derived from one specimen sequenced in a study of cytomegalovirus exposure and HLA in healthy donors. A multiplex PCR was run with 60 Vbeta primers and 13 Jbeta primers. Libraries were prepared by immunoSEQ multiplex PCR; TCRdb keeps only in-frame clonotypes and omits some of them. The sample lists 110,000 to 150,000 clones, about 70% occurring once. The source material was PBMCs. The receptors come from a woman aged 40 to 49 in good health and CMV-seronegative.

J is TRBJ2-1 and V is TRBV30, with TRBD2 matching over 9 bases. This CDR3 comprises 16 residues. CDR1 and CDR2 from the germline V gene are GTSNPN and SVGIG (reference sequence). Losses at the gene ends were 0 bases for V and 0 bases for J; bases not matched to a gene: 3. CDR3 nucleotide sequence: TGTGCCTGGAGTGTACTAGCGGGCCGCTCCTACAATGAGCAGTTCTTC. Residues: CAWSVLAGRSYNEQFF.

This clone was counted a few times. V is TRBV5-1 and J is TRBJ2-1, with 16 bases fitting TRBD2. The germline V gene has CDR1 SGHRS and CDR2 YFSETQ. This CDR3 has 19 amino acids. The J segment lost 9 bases and the V segment lost 1 base, leaving 13 bases of the junction unmatched. For the CDR3, the DNA is TGCGCCAGCAGCTTGAACCTGTACGGGACTAGCGGGAGGGCCACTGAGCAGTTCTTC. Translation gives CASSLNLYGTSGRATEQFF. Filled out from reference TRBV5-1 and TRBJ2-1, the complete variable domain reads KAGVTQTPRYLIKTRGQQVTLSCSPISGHRSVSWYQQTPGQGLQFLFEYFSETQRNKGNFPGRFSGRQFSNSRSEMNVSTLELGDSALYLCASSLNLYGTSGRATEQFFGPGTRLTVL.

The V gene is TRBV2, the J gene TRBJ1-2; a weak D match, TRBD1 (5 bases). The V and J ends lost 4 bases and 8 bases respectively, with 11 bases between them. The germline V gene encodes CDR1 SNHLY and CDR2 FYNNEI. This CDR3 has 12 amino acids. The CDR3: CASSGRVGGYTF. The CDR3 DNA sequence: TGTGCCAGCAGTGGCAGGGTGGGGGGCTACACCTTC.

J is TRBJ2-1 and V is TRBV6-6, with D perhaps TRBD1 (7 bases). V lost 2 bases and J 8 bases, leaving 16 bases between the germline ends. The CDR3 is made up of 15 amino acids. Germline assignment: CDR1 MNHNY and CDR2 SVGAGI (reference sequence). CDR3 protein: CASSYGRGDRDEQFF. The CDR3, as DNA: TGTGCCAGCAGTTACGGCAGGGGGGATCGGGATGAGCAGTTCTTC.

V usage is TRBV5-1 and J usage is TRBJ2-7, with D tentatively TRBD1 (7 bases). V lost 3 bases to trimming and J lost 5 bases, with 18 bases between them. This CDR3 spans 15 amino acids. CDR1 and CDR2 from the germline V gene are SGHRS and YFSETQ. The CDR3 bases are TGCGCCAGCAGCTCCAGGGGGGTGGTGCTTGACGAGCAGTACTTC. Protein: CASSSRGVVLDEQYF.

Regarding this clone: Mismatch with germline at one junction end may stem from a read error. This sequence joins TRBV6-1 and TRBJ1-2; 10 bases fit TRBD1. The CDR3 loop spans 18 amino acids. Germline V gives CDR1 MNHNS, CDR2 SASEGT. The CDR3 spells CASSEAGYGTGAHYRYTF. The CDR3 nucleotides are TGTGCCAGCAGTGAAGCGGGGTATGGGACAGGGGCCCACTATCGCTACACCTTC.

This clone was observed once. The chain uses TRBV5-4 and TRBJ1-2, with a tentative D call TRBD1 (6 bases). This CDR3 region has 13 residues. V was trimmed by 6 bases and J by 6 bases, leaving 15 bases between them. CDR1 is SGHNT and CDR2 is YYREEE in the germline V gene (reference sequence). The CDR3, as DNA: TGTGCCAGCAACTCCGGACAGAGGAATGGCTACACCTTC. Translated: CASNSGQRNGYTF.

This chain links TRBV13 with TRBJ1-2; the D gene is possibly TRBD1 (6 bases). Looked up from germline, CDR1 is PRHDT and CDR2 is FYEKMQ (reference sequence). This CDR3 spans 16 amino acids. Trimming took 0 bases from V and 8 from J, leaving 19 bases between them. CDR3 coding DNA: TGTGCCAGCAGCTTAGGAGTGGATGGGGGGGCAGCCGGCTACACCTTC. Protein: CASSLGVDGGAAGYTF.

The chain employs TRBV5-1 and TRBJ2-3; D is unresolved. This CDR3 comprises 15 residues. Germline V lookup: CDR1 SGHRS, CDR2 YFSETQ. V was trimmed by 4 bases and J by 1 base, leaving 13 bases between them. The CDR3 spells CASSPRFEGTDTQYF. CDR3 in DNA: TGCGCCAGCAGCCCCCGGTTTGAGGGCACAGATACGCAGTATTTT.

The table lists this clone with a count of one. CDR3 bases: TGTGCCAGCAGCTTAGCGGCGGGGGGGGACACTGAAGCTTTCTTT. Translated: CASSLAAGGDTEAFF. The chain couples TRBV7-9 to TRBJ1-1; weak D call: TRBD1 (5 bases). V lost 0 bases to trimming and J lost 3 bases, with 11 bases between them. Per germline, CDR1 SEHNR and CDR2 FQNEAQ (reference sequence). This CDR3 region has 15 residues.

V and J are TRBV27 and TRBJ2-5; 13 bases map to TRBD2. The junction had 7 bases not matched to a gene; V was cut back by 5 bases and J by 7 bases. CDR1 and CDR2 (germline): MNHEY, SMNVEV (reference sequence). CDR3 length: 15 amino acids. CDR3 amino acids: CASSPLAGGLGTQYF. In DNA form, the CDR3 reads TGTGCCAGCAGTCCACTAGCGGGGGGGCTTGGGACCCAGTACTTC.

This chain links TRBV30 with TRBJ2-7; 10 nucleotides align to TRBD2. V dropped 2 bases and J dropped 2; count of bases not matched to a gene: 6. The CDR3 covers 15 residues. Germline V gives CDR1 GTSNPN, CDR2 SVGIG (reference sequence). CDR3 nucleotides: TGTGCCTGGAGTTCCCCGGGACTAGCGACCTACGAGCAGTACTTC. It codes for CAWSSPGLATYEQYF.

This clone has only a few counts. This chain's CDR3 is CASSTDRAWDTEAFF. In DNA form, the CDR3 reads TGTGCCAGCAGCACTGACAGGGCATGGGACACTGAAGCTTTCTTT. The V gene is TRBV6-1, the J gene TRBJ1-1, with TRBD1 matching 7 bases. The CDR3 has 15 residues. The J segment lost 3 bases and the V segment lost 6 bases, leaving 10 bases of the junction unmatched. CDR1 and CDR2 (germline): MNHNS, SASEGT.

The rearrangement links TRBV6-5 to TRBJ1-2; D is perhaps TRBD1 (5 bases). Germline CDR1 reads MNHEY; CDR2 reads SVGAGI. The CDR3 consists of 16 residues. V shed 4 bases and J shed 0 bases, with 15 bases lying between them. The CDR3 nucleotides read TGTGCCAGCAGTTCATGGACATCAGGCTCTAACTATGGCTACACCTTC. It encodes CASSSWTSGSNYGYTF.

This clone was counted a few times. The chain recombines TRBV30 with TRBJ1-1, with 7 nucleotides matching TRBD1. The trim removed 3 bases at V and 4 bases at J, leaving 11 bases unmatched. CDR3 size: 15 residues. The germline V gene encodes CDR1 GTSNPN and CDR2 SVGIG (reference sequence). The CDR3 nucleotides are TGTGCCTGGAGGACAAGCGACAGGGAGTTCACTGAAGCTTTCTTT. Translated, it gives CAWRTSDREFTEAFF.

V usage is TRBV18 and J usage is TRBJ2-7; 9 bases align to TRBD1. The CDR3 sequence is 14 residues long. Germline CDR1 is KGHSH and CDR2 is LQKENI. V lost 3 bases and J lost 1; bases outside the gene matches: 1. CDR3 in DNA: TGTGCCAGCTCACCGACAGGGGGATCCTACGAGCAGTACTTC. Protein: CASSPTGGSYEQYF.

The chain carries TRBV5-1 and TRBJ2-1, with D unresolved. The CDR3 covers 13 residues. CDR1 and CDR2 (germline): SGHRS, YFSETQ. V was shortened by 5 bases and J by 4 bases, with 10 bases between the two germline ends. CDR3: CASRPRFYNEQFF. The CDR3 DNA follows: TGCGCCAGCAGGCCCAGGTTTTACAATGAGCAGTTCTTC.

The gene calls are TRBV19 and TRBJ2-7, with D unclear. Trimming stripped 3 bases from V and 2 bases from J, with 20 bases between. CDR3 size: 17 residues. The germline V gene has CDR1 LNHDA and CDR2 SQIVND (reference sequence). Here the CDR3 DNA reads TGTGCCAGTAGTATGGGTTTCGCGGCATCCCCTACCTACGAGCAGTACTTC. It yields the protein CASSMGFAASPTYEQYF.

In its sample, this clone was seen a few times. Other DNA sequences in this specimen translate into the identical CDR3. The V and J genes are TRBV6-1 and TRBJ1-2; TRBD1 matches at 7 bases. There are 14 residues in the CDR3. V shed 6 bases and J 0 bases; nucleotides not matched to a gene: 4. CDR1 and CDR2 (germline): MNHNS, SASEGT. For the CDR3, the DNA is TGTGCCAGCAGCCCGACAGGGTCTAACTATGGCTACACCTTC. As protein: CASSPTGSNYGYTF.

J is TRBJ1-2 and V is TRBV6-4, with 8 positions matching TRBD1. Losses at the gene ends were 6 bases for V and 4 bases for J; bases not matched to a gene: 10. Germline-derived CDR1 and CDR2 are MRHNA and SNTAGT. The CDR3 contains 15 residues. The CDR3 DNA reads as TGTGCCAGCAGGAGAGAGCCAGGGGGCGGCTATGGCTACACCTTC. Its translation is CASRREPGGGYGYTF.

The chain couples TRBV10-3 to TRBJ2-1; 16 bases line up with TRBD2. The germline V gene encodes CDR1 ENHRY and CDR2 SYGVKD. CDR3 length: 17 residues. V shed 10 bases, J shed 0 bases, and the junction held 6 bases outside the gene matches. CDR3: CATGTSGGESSYNEQFF. The CDR3 DNA is TGTGCCACAGGGACTAGCGGGGGGGAAAGCTCCTACAATGAGCAGTTCTTC.

This clone appeared a few times. The chain employs TRBV6-5 and TRBJ2-7; a possible D gene is TRBD1 (6 bases). The ends were cut back, 5 bases at V and 0 bases at J, with 14 bases in the middle. CDR1 and CDR2 (germline): MNHEY, SVGAGI. The length of the CDR3 is 15 residues. CDR3 loop: CASSAEQGSSYEQYF. In nucleotides, the CDR3 is TGTGCCAGCAGTGCCGAACAGGGTAGCTCCTACGAGCAGTACTTC.

J is TRBJ1-1 and V is TRBV5-6, with D possibly matching TRBD1 (5 bases). Trimming pared 3 bases from V and 7 bases from J, leaving 22 bases between. Germline CDR1 SGHDT, CDR2 YYEEEE. The CDR3 is 16 amino acids. The CDR3: CASSSIKAGRAVEAFF. The CDR3 DNA is TGTGCCAGCAGCTCCATTAAGGCAGGGAGGGCGGTTGAAGCTTTCTTT.